These T cell receptor beta chains were read from a single sample in a study of shared clonotypes between healthy human individuals. Data came from immunoSEQ multiplex PCR; TCRdb stores just in-frame clones and leaves some out. This sample has 2.5 million or so clones, with more than 80% found just once. The source material was naive CD4+ T cells sorted from blood. These receptors came from a man between 18 and 29 years old in good health. Each CDR3 is given with its conserved first and last residue. Fields, in order: V gene, clone size, D gene, J gene, CDR3 DNA, CDR3 protein. The D gene is left open where the match is weak. The size entry is marked missing in some rows and otherwise reads once, few, many or a size class.

TRBV6-4	NA	NA	TRBJ1-2	TGTGCCAGCACGGGACCCCAAGCTAACTATGGCTACACCTTC	CASTGPQANYGYTF
TRBV5-1	NA	TRBD1	TRBJ2-5	TGCGCCAGCAGCACCGACAGGGGGCGGGAGACCCAGTACTTC	CASSTDRGRETQYF
TRBV29-1	NA	TRBD1	TRBJ2-3	TGCAGCGTTGAAGACAACAGGGGGAAAATAGATACGCAGTATTTT	CSVEDNRGKIDTQYF
TRBV10-3	NA	TRBD1	TRBJ1-1	TGTGCCATCAGCTGGACAGGAGGGACTGAAGCTTTCTTT	CAISWTGGTEAFF
TRBV19	NA	NA	TRBJ1-2	TGTGCCAGTAGTACAACAGGGAGCGCTAACTATGGCTACACCTTC	CASSTTGSANYGYTF
TRBV7-9	NA	TRBD2	TRBJ2-5	TGTGCCAGCAGCTTAGAGCTTTTGTCGGGGGGAGAGACCCAGTACTTC	CASSLELLSGGETQYF
TRBV5-4	NA	TRBD1	TRBJ2-7	TGTGCCAGCAGCCCGGGACAGGCCGAGCAGTACTTC	CASSPGQAEQYF
TRBV7-2	NA	NA	TRBJ1-1	TGTGCCAGCAGCTCCAGTTGGGGGCCGCTTATGTCCGTCGCTTTCTTT	CASSSSWGPLMSVAFF
TRBV7-2	NA	NA	TRBJ1-2	TGTGCCAGCAGCTTAGGCCCCTCCTATGGCTACACCTTC	CASSLGPSYGYTF
TRBV5-6	NA	NA	TRBJ2-7	TGTGCCAGCAGCCCCCCGCCGGGATACTCCTACGAGCAGTACTTC	CASSPPPGYSYEQYF
TRBV2	NA	NA	TRBJ1-1	TGTGCCAGCACCTGGACGACGAACACTGAAGCTTTCTTT	CASTWTTNTEAFF
TRBV5-4	NA	NA	TRBJ1-1	TGTGCCAGCAGCTTGGAAGGGAGGACCACTGAAGCTTTCTTT	CASSLEGRTTEAFF
TRBV2	NA	NA	TRBJ2-3	TGTGCCAGCTCACTGAATACGCAGTATTTT	CASSLNTQYF
TRBV6-1	NA	NA	TRBJ1-4	TGTGCCAGCAGTTCGGACGTAGCAAAACTGTTTTTT	CASSSDVAKLFF
TRBV27	NA	TRBD1	TRBJ2-3	TGTGCCAGCATCCCCAGGGGGCGCCCCACAGATACGCAGTATTTT	CASIPRGRPTDTQYF
TRBV9	few	TRBD1	TRBJ1-1	TGTGCCAGCAGCGTAGTTCTTTGGACAGGGGTTGTGAACACTGAAGCTTTCTTT	CASSVVLWTGVVNTEAFF
TRBV27	NA	TRBD2	TRBJ2-5	TGTGCCAGCAGCTTGGCGGGAGGCGAGACCCAGTACTTC	CASSLAGGETQYF
TRBV2	NA	NA	TRBJ2-5	TGTGCCAGCAGTGGTCAGGGTGGAGGAAACCAGTACTTC	CASSGQGGGNQYF
TRBV28	NA	NA	TRBJ2-5	TGTGCCAGCAGTACCGGTTTAGAGACCCAGTACTTC	CASSTGLETQYF
TRBV19	few	TRBD1	TRBJ1-1	TGTGCCAGTAGGGACAGGACAAGGAACACTGAAGCTTTCTTT	CASRDRTRNTEAFF
TRBV13	once	TRBD1	TRBJ1-2	TGTGCCAGCAGCCTACAGGGGGTTATCGGCGGTGGCTACACCTTC	CASSLQGVIGGGYTF
TRBV5-6	NA	TRBD2	TRBJ2-1	TGTGCCAGCAGCCCCGGACTAGCGGGTCAGTTCTTC	CASSPGLAGQFF
TRBV6-1	NA	TRBD1	TRBJ2-7	TGTGCCAGCAGTGGCCGACTGACAGGGCCAGCACCCTACGAGCAGTACTTC	CASSGRLTGPAPYEQYF
TRBV7-9	NA	TRBD1	TRBJ1-3	TGTGCCAGCTATCCAGGGGGCCCGACAACCTCTGGAAACACCATATATTTT	CASYPGGPTTSGNTIYF
TRBV6-1	NA	TRBD1	TRBJ2-7	TGTGCCAGCAGTGAATCCTGGGACAGGCCCTCATACGAGCAGTACTTC	CASSESWDRPSYEQYF
TRBV5-1	NA	NA	TRBJ2-1	TGCGCCAGCCGGTTAAGAACAGGGCCGGGTGAGCAGTTCTTC	CASRLRTGPGEQFF
TRBV19	NA	NA	TRBJ1-5	TGTGCCAGTAGTAAATACAGGGAGGATCAGCCCCAGCATTTT	CASSKYREDQPQHF
TRBV25-1	NA	TRBD1	TRBJ1-2	TGTGCCAGCAGTGCCTCGGGACAGGGGTCCGGTGGCTACACCTTC	CASSASGQGSGGYTF
TRBV19	NA	NA	TRBJ2-1	TGTGCCAGTAGTATTGGTGTAGGGGAGCAGTTCTTC	CASSIGVGEQFF
TRBV5-8	NA	TRBD1	TRBJ2-2	TGTGCCAGCAGCCCCGGACAGGGGGCTAACACCGGGGAGCTGTTTTTT	CASSPGQGANTGELFF
TRBV4-3	NA	TRBD2	TRBJ2-3	TGCGCCAGCAGCCTCCCCTCGGGTGGGACTAGCGGGAGAGAAGGGGCCACAGATACGCAGTATTTT	CASSLPSGGTSGREGATDTQYF
TRBV5-4	NA	NA	TRBJ1-6	TGTGCCAGCAGCTTGGTTGACAATTCACCCCTCCACTTT	CASSLVDNSPLHF
TRBV30	NA	NA	TRBJ2-6	TGTGCCTGGAGTCGGCCGGGCTCTGGGGCCAACGTCCTGACTTTC	CAWSRPGSGANVLTF
TRBV10-3	NA	NA	TRBJ1-2	TGTGCCATCAGTGAAGGGGGTGGCTACACCTTC	CAISEGGGYTF
TRBV27	few	NA	TRBJ1-2	TGTGCCAGCAGCCCAGACCGACGAACGGCCTATGGCTACACCTTC	CASSPDRRTAYGYTF
TRBV6-6	NA	NA	TRBJ2-4	TGTGCCAGCTCTCTTAGTGGGCAAAACATTCAGTACTTC	CASSLSGQNIQYF
TRBV27	NA	NA	TRBJ1-4	TGTGCCAGCAGTCCGACGGGAGGGCGAGAAAAACTGTTTTTT	CASSPTGGREKLFF